The clone carrying this T cell receptor (beta chain) has only a few counts. The target antigen is unknown. Genes and germline come from the mouse. The CDR3 extends 1 residue past the end of the read, so its final part is completed from the germline J gene. The same CDR3 can be traced to other DNA sequences in this sample. These data come from a study of tissue T cells after allogeneic stem cell transplantation. Germline V gene data show CDR1 as KGHTA and CDR2 as FQNQQP. The CDR3 runs 14 residues. Noted time point: mouse harvest day 14 after allogeneic transplant. Tail vein injection delivered 10^7 T-cell-depleted bone marrow cells and 10^6 splenic CD5+ T cells. Tissues came from B6→BALB/c major-mismatch GVHD mice at day 7 or 14. Study-wide findings and caveats: Alloreactivity or antigen specificity of tissue TCRs was not determined; some clones might be host cells. Across patients, clones rarely overlapped, yet motif clusters were shared tissue-specifically. This small cohort was clinically heterogeneous, and sampling depth was a limitation.

The protocol was immunoSEQ multiplex PCR, while the TCRdb copy is restricted to in-frame clones and leaves out a portion. In the table there are about 9,000 clones, 36% of which are singletons. Material for sequencing was skin. The chain links TRBV23 to TRBJ2-5; the table's D gene call, TRBD2, was not cross checked with the DNA. This sequence was found in a female BALB/c mouse given C57BL/6 T cells with graft-versus-host disease after an allogeneic hematopoietic cell transplant. CDR3 DNA (partial): TGCTCCAGCAGTCCTGACTGGGGGGGCGACACCCAGTAC. It specifies CSSSPDWGGDTQY. In full, the CDR3 reads CSSSPDWGGDTQYF.